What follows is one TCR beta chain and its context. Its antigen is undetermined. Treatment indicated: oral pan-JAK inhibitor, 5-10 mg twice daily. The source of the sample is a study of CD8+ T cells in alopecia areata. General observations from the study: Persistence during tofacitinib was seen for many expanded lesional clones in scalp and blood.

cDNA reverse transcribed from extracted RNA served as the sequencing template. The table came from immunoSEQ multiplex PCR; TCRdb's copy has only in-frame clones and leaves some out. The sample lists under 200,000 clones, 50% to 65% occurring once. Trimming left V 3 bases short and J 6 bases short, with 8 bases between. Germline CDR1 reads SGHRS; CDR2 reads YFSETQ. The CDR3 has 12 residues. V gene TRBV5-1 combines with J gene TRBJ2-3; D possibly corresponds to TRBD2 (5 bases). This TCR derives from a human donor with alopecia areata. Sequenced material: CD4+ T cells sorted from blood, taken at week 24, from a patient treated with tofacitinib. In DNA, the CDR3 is TGCGCCAGCAGCTCCAGCGGCGATACGCAGTATTTT. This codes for CASSSSGDTQYF.